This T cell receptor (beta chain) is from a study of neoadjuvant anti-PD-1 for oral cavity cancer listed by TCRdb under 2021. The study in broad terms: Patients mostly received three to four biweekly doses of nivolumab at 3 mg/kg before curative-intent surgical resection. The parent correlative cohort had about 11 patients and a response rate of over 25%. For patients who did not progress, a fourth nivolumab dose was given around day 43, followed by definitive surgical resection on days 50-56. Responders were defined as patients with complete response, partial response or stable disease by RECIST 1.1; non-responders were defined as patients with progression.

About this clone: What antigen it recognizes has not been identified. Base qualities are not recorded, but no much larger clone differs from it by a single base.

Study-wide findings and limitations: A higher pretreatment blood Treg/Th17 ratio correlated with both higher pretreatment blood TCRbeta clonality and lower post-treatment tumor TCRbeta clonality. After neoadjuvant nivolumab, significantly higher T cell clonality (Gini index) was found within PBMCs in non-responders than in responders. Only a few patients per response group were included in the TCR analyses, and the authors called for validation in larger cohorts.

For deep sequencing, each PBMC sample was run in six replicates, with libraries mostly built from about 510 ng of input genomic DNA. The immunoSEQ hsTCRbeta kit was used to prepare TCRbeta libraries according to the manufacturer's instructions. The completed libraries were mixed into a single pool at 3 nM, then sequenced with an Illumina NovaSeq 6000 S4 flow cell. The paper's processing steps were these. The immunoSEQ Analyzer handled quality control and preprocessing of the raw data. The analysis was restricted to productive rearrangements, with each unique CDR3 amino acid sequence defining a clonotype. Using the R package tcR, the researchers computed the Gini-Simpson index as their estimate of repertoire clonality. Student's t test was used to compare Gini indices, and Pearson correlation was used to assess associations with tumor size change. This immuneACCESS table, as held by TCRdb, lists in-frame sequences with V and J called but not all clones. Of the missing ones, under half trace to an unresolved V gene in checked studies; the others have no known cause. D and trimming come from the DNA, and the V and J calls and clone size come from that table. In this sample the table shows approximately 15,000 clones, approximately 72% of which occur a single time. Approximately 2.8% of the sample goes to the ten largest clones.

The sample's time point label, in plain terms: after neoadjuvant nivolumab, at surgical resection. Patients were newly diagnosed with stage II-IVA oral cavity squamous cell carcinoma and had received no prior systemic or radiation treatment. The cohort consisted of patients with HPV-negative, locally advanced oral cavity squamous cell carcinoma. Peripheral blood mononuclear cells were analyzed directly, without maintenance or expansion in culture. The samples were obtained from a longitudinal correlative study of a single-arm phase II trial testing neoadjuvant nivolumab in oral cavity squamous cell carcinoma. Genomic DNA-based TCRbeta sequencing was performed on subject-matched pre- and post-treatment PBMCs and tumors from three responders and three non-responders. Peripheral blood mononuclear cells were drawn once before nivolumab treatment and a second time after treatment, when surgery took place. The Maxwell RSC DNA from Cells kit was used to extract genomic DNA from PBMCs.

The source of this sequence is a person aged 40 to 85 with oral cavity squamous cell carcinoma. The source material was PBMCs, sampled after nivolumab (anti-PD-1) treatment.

The DNA sequence is given as TGTGCCAGCAGCTCCGGCGGGACAGGGGGTCCAGAGACCCAGTACTTC. It translates as CASSSGGTGGPETQYF. This sequence uses TRBV7-3 and TRBJ2-5; the central 11 bases match TRBD1. Germline trimming: 4 bases from V, 4 bases from J; junction bases outside gene matches: 8. The germline V gene sets CDR1 to SGHTA and CDR2 to FQGTGA. The CDR3 holds 16 amino acids from the cysteine to the phenylalanine. The read is trimmed to its CDR3 DNA, 48 bases read in frame from base 1. Joined to the reference TRBV7-3 and TRBJ2-5 proteins, this CDR3 gives the full variable domain: GAGVSQTPSNKVTEKGKYVELRCDPISGHTALYWYRQSLGQGPEFLIYFQGTGAADDSGLPNDRFFAVRPEGSVSTLKIQRTERGDSAVYLCASSSGGTGGPETQYFGPGTRLLVL.